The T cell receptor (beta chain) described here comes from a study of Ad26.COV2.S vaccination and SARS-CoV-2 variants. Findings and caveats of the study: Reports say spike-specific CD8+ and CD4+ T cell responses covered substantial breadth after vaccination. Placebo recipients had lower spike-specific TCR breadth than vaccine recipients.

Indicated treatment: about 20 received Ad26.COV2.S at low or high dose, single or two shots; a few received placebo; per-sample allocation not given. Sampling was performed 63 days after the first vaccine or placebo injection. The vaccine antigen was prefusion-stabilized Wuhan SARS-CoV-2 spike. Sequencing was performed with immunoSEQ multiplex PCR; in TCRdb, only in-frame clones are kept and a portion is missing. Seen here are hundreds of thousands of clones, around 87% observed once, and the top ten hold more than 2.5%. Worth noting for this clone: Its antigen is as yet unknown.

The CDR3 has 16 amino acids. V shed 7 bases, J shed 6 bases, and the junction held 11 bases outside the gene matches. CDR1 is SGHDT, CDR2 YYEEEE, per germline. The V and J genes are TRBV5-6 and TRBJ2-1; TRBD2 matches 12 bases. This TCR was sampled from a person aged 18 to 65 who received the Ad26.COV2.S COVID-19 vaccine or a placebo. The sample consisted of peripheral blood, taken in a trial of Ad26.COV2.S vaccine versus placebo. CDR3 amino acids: CASLWTSGITINEQFF. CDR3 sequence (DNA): TGTGCCAGCCTTTGGACTAGCGGGATCACAATCAATGAGCAGTTCTTC.